One sample yielded the 22 T cell receptor beta chains listed below, sequenced in a study of blood T cell repertoires in COVID-19. Profiling relied on immunoSEQ multiplex PCR, and the TCRdb table lists in-frame clones only, not all of them. In the table there are about 120,000 clones, 75% to 90% of which are singletons. Specimen: peripheral blood. These receptors were taken from a human donor with acute or convalescent COVID-19. The donor label of this sample is uncertain.

This sequence joins TRBV18 and TRBJ1-4; 11 bases match TRBD1. The germline CDR1 and CDR2 sequences are KGHSH and LQKENI. The CDR3 covers 15 residues. V dropped 5 bases and J dropped 5; count of bases not matched to a gene: 4. The CDR3 DNA sequence: TGTGCCAGCTCAAGCGGGACAGGGGGAAATGAAAAACTGTTTTTT. Translated, it gives CASSSGTGGNEKLFF.

The chain uses TRBV20-1 and TRBJ2-3, with TRBD1 identical over 7 bases. The J segment lost 0 bases and the V segment lost 3 bases, leaving 3 bases of the junction unmatched. Looked up from germline, CDR1 is DFQATT and CDR2 is SNEGSKA (reference sequence). The CDR3 contains 14 residues. This CDR3 is CSASEGASTDTQYF. DNA of the CDR3: TGCAGTGCTAGTGAGGGGGCGAGCACAGATACGCAGTATTTT.

The chain links TRBV19 to TRBJ1-1; 7 nucleotides line up with TRBD1. The germline V gene encodes CDR1 LNHDA and CDR2 SQIVND (reference sequence). The CDR3 sequence is 13 residues long. The ends lost 8 bases at V and 5 bases at J; junction bases unmatched: 8. CDR3: CASDTQGYTEAFF. The CDR3 DNA reads as TGTGCCAGTGATACACAGGGGTATACTGAAGCTTTCTTT. The complete variable domain, with remaining parts taken from reference TRBV19 and TRBJ1-1, reads DGGITQSPKYLFRKEGQNVTLSCEQNLNHDAMYWYRQDPGQGLRLIYYSQIVNDFQKGDIAEGYSVSREKKESFPLTVTSAQKNPTAFYLCASDTQGYTEAFFGQGTRLTVV.

This chain uses TRBV3-1 (or the pseudogene TRBV3-2) with TRBJ1-2, with D perhaps TRBD1 (6 bases). The CDR3 has 15 residues. CDR1 is LGHDT and CDR2 is YNNKEL in the germline V gene (reference sequence). V was cut by 4 bases and J by 4 bases, with 16 bases left in between. The CDR3: CASSPSGQKRYGYTF. The CDR3 nucleotides are TGTGCCAGCAGCCCCTCGGGACAAAAACGCTATGGCTACACCTTC.

CDR3 coding DNA: TGTGCTAGTGGCTCGAACACCGGGGAGCTGTTTTTT. It is translated as CASGSNTGELFF. The J gene is TRBJ2-2, the V gene TRBV12-5; D is undetermined. CDR1 and CDR2 (germline): LGHNT, FRNRAP. The CDR3 length is 12 residues. V lost 6 bases to trimming and J lost 0 bases, with 2 bases between them.

V and J are TRBV7-9 and TRBJ2-3; 8 positions match TRBD2. With V trimmed by 5 bases and J by 8 bases, 12 bases remained unmatched. This CDR3 has 15 residues. CDR1 is SEHNR and CDR2 is FQNEAQ in the germline V gene (reference sequence). CDR3 loop: CASSPGLDTISTQYF. CDR3 bases: TGTGCCAGCAGCCCGGGACTAGATACCATTAGTACGCAGTATTTT.

In its sample, this clone was seen once. The chain has TRBV28 and TRBJ1-5; D unresolved. The V and J ends lost 6 bases and 0 bases respectively, with 18 bases between them. The CDR3 runs to 17 residues. Germline V gene data show CDR1 as MDHEN and CDR2 as SYDVKM. The CDR3 loop is CASSGTTAFYSNQPQHF. The CDR3 DNA is TGTGCCAGCAGCGGTACCACAGCCTTCTATAGCAATCAGCCCCAGCATTTT.

This rearrangement joins TRBV19 to TRBJ2-7; TRBD1 matches at 7 bases. This CDR3 spans 14 amino acids. CDR1 is LNHDA and CDR2 is SQIVND in the germline V gene (reference sequence). Unmatched junction bases numbered 2, after V lost 3 bases and J lost 0 bases. The CDR3 nucleotides are TGTGCCAGTAGTATTGGGGACAGCTCCTACGAGCAGTACTTC. This gives the protein CASSIGDSSYEQYF.

The chain joins TRBV5-1 to TRBJ1-4, with 8 nucleotides matching TRBD1. V trimming: 3 bases; J trimming: 4 bases; junction bases outside the gene matches: 2. The CDR3 consists of 14 residues. Germline V lookup: CDR1 SGHRS, CDR2 YFSETQ. The CDR3 loop reads CASSSGQGNEKLFF. In DNA, the CDR3 is TGCGCCAGCAGCTCAGGACAGGGTAATGAAAAACTGTTTTTT.

V gene TRBV2 combines with J gene TRBJ1-4; TRBD1 might be the D (6 bases). Germline V lookup: CDR1 SNHLY, CDR2 FYNNEI. The CDR3 has 15 amino acids. V lost 2 bases to trimming and J lost 7 bases, with 14 bases between them. The CDR3 DNA reads TGTGCCAGCAGTGAACTGGGGGGGGCGACTGAAAAACTGTTTTTT. This codes for CASSELGGATEKLFF.

The chain employs TRBV2 and TRBJ2-7; maybe TRBD2 (6 bases). Germline assignment: CDR1 SNHLY and CDR2 FYNNEI. The ends were cut back, 2 bases at V and 3 bases at J, with 23 bases in the middle. The CDR3 consists of 18 residues. CDR3 nucleotide sequence: TGTGCCAGCAGTGAATACCCCCCGGGGGTTCGAATCAACTACGAGCAGTACTTC. Residues: CASSEYPPGVRINYEQYF.

This clone appeared a single time. V and J are TRBV28 and TRBJ1-5, with D tentatively TRBD1 (6 bases). CDR1 and CDR2 from the germline V gene are MDHEN and SYDVKM. The CDR3 extends over 15 amino acids. V was clipped by 6 bases and J by 4 bases, with 16 bases between them. CDR3 protein: CASSTRTASNQPQHF. The CDR3 nucleotides read TGTGCCAGCAGCACTCGGACAGCTTCGAATCAGCCCCAGCATTTT.

V is TRBV5-1 and J is TRBJ1-1; D gene unclear. V was pared by 0 bases and J by 11 bases, with 14 bases between. From germline, CDR1 is SGHRS and CDR2 YFSETQ. This CDR3 is 13 amino acids long. The CDR3 DNA reads TGCGCCAGCAGCTTGGATTCCCGGAGAGTGGCTTTCTTT. It translates to CASSLDSRRVAFF.

The V and J genes are TRBV4-2 and TRBJ1-2; 7 bases agree with TRBD1. This CDR3 has 14 residues. Germline loops: CDR1 LGHNA, CDR2 YNFKEQ. V lost 2 bases, J lost 6 bases, and 6 bases stayed unmatched. The CDR3 nucleotides read TGTGCCAGCAGCCAACTGACAGGGTTGGATGGCTACACCTTC. Its translation: CASSQLTGLDGYTF.

This clone occurred once. The chain uses TRBV7-8 and TRBJ1-2, with unresolved D. The CDR3 is made up of 16 amino acids. Germline V gene sequence: CDR1 SGHVS, CDR2 FQNEAQ. With 1 base removed from V and 6 bases from J, the gap between germline ends came to 18 bases. The CDR3 loop reads CASSLGGSGRVDGYTF. CDR3 sequence (DNA): TGTGCCAGCAGCTTAGGCGGGTCGGGAAGGGTGGATGGCTACACCTTC.

By sample fraction, this clone is medium-sized. The chain recombines TRBV6-5 with TRBJ1-3; D remains unclear. The CDR3 totals 15 residues. V gave up 2 bases and J gave up 4 bases, with 12 bases separating them. Germline assignment: CDR1 MNHEY and CDR2 SVGAGI. Here the CDR3 reads CASSYDLTGGNTIYF. In DNA form, the CDR3 reads TGTGCCAGCAGTTACGACTTAACGGGAGGAAACACCATATATTTT.

The chain couples TRBV6-6 to TRBJ1-5; 10 nucleotides agree with TRBD1. Trimming at V came to 6 bases and at J to 7 bases, leaving 9 bases not matched to a gene. The length of the CDR3 is 15 residues. Germline lookup yields CDR1 MNHNY and CDR2 SVGAGI (reference sequence). The CDR3 nucleotides read TGTGCCAGCAGGTCCGGGACAGGGGCAGGGCAGCCCCAGCATTTT. As protein: CASRSGTGAGQPQHF.

CDR3 protein: CASRTGVFSNQPQHF. In nucleotides, the CDR3 is TGTGCCAGCAGAACAGGGGTCTTTAGCAATCAGCCCCAGCATTTT. V and J are TRBV6-5 and TRBJ1-5; 7 nucleotides agree with TRBD1. CDR3 size: 15 residues. Germline V gene sequence: CDR1 MNHEY, CDR2 SVGAGI. The V gene end was trimmed by 6 bases and the J gene end by 0 bases; junction bases not matched to a gene: 5.

The V gene is TRBV5-1, the J gene TRBJ2-5, with 8 bases lining up with TRBD2. Germline trimming cut 3 bases from V and 1 base from J; bases unmatched to any gene: 8. Germline CDR1 is SGHRS and CDR2 is YFSETQ. The CDR3 consists of 16 residues. The CDR3 DNA reads TGCGCCAGCAGCTCACTCGGCGGGGGGATCCAAGAGACCCAGTACTTC. This translates into CASSSLGGGIQETQYF. The whole variable domain, filled in from reference TRBV5-1 and TRBJ2-5, reads KAGVTQTPRYLIKTRGQQVTLSCSPISGHRSVSWYQQTPGQGLQFLFEYFSETQRNKGNFPGRFSGRQFSNSRSEMNVSTLELGDSALYLCASSSLGGGIQETQYFGPGTRLLVL.

The DNA for the CDR3 is TGTGCCAGCAGCCAGGGCAGGGGTTCCGAGCAGTACTTC. Its translation: CASSQGRGSEQYF. The chain has TRBV3-1 (or the pseudogene TRBV3-2) and TRBJ2-7; TRBD1 is a possible D gene (6 bases). CDR3 length equals 13 residues. Germline V CDR1 and CDR2: LGHDT, YNNKEL (reference sequence). Trimming took off 3 bases at V and 6 bases at J, with 12 bases between the two ends.

This clone was seen just once. This rearrangement joins TRBV6-5 to TRBJ1-2; unclear D gene. The CDR3 runs to 16 residues. Germline V gives CDR1 MNHEY, CDR2 SVGAGI. Trimming took off 2 bases at V and 3 bases at J, with 16 bases between the two ends. The CDR3 loop is CASSYTLRPPDYGYTF. The CDR3 region has the DNA TGTGCCAGCAGTTACACCCTCAGGCCCCCGGACTATGGCTACACCTTC.

The genes are TRBV2 and TRBJ1-5, with TRBD1 identical over 8 bases. V lost 6 bases to trimming and J lost 6 bases; unmatched junction nucleotides: 10. Germline V gene sequence: CDR1 SNHLY, CDR2 FYNNEI. The CDR3 length is 15 residues. Here the CDR3 DNA reads TGTGCCAGCAGCCAGACCGGACAGGGTCTTCAGCCCCAGCATTTT. This translates into CASSQTGQGLQPQHF.